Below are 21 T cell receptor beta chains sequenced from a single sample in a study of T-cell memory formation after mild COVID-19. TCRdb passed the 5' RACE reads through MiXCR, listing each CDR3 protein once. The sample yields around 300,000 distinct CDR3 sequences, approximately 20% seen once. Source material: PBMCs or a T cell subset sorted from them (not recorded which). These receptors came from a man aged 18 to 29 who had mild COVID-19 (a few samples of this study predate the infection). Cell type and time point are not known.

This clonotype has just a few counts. CDR3 DNA: TGTGCCAGCAGCTTATTACAGGGGTACATTGAAAAACTGTTTTTT. Residues: CASSLLQGYIEKLFF. The chain combines TRBV11-2 with TRBJ1-4, with 7 bases matching TRBD1. Germline CDR1 is SGHAT and CDR2 is FQNNGV. With 2 bases clipped from V and 7 bases from J, the junction kept 7 bases outside the gene matches. CDR3 length: 15 amino acids.

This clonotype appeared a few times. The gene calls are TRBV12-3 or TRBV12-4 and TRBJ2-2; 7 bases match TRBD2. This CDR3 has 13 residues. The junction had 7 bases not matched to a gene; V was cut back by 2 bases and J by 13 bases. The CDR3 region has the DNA TGTGCCAGCAGTTTATTATCCGGGGGGTGGCTGTTTTTT. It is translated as CASSLLSGGWLFF.

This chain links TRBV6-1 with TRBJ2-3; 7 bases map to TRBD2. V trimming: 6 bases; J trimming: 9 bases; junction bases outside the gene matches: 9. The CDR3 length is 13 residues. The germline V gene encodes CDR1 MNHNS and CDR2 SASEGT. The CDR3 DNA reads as TGTGCCAGCAGCGCCGCGGGGGAGGGGACGCAGTATTTT. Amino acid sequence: CASSAAGEGTQYF.

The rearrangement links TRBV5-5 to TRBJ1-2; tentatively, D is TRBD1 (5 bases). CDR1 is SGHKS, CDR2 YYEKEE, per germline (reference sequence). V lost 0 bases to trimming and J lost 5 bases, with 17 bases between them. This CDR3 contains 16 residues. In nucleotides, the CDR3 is TGTGCCAGCAGCTTGGCGCGGGGGGAAGGAACGTATGGCTACACCTTC. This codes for CASSLARGEGTYGYTF.

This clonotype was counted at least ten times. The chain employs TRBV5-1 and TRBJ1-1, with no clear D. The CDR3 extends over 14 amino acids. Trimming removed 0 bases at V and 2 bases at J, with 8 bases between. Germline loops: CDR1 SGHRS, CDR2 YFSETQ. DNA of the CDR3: TGCGCCAGCAGCTTGGGACCTCTCAACACTGAAGCTTTCTTT. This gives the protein CASSLGPLNTEAFF.

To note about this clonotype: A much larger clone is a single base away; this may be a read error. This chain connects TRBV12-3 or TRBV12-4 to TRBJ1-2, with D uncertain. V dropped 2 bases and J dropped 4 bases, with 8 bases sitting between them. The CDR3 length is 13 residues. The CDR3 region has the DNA TGTGCCAGCAGTTTAAAGGTTGGCTATGGCTACACCTTC. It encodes CASSLKVGYGYTF.

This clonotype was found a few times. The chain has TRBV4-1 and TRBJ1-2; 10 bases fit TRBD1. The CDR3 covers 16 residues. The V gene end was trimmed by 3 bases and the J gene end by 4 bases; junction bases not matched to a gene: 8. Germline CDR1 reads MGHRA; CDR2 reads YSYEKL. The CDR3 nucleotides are TGCGCCAGCAGCCAGCGACAGGGGGCCTCTCCCTATGGCTACACCTTC. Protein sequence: CASSQRQGASPYGYTF.

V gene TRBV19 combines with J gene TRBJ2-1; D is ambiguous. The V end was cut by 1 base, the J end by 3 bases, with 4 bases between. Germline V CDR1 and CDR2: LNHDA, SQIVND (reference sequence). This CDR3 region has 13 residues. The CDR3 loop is CASSIGIYNEQFF. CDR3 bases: TGTGCCAGTAGTATAGGTATCTACAATGAGCAGTTCTTC.

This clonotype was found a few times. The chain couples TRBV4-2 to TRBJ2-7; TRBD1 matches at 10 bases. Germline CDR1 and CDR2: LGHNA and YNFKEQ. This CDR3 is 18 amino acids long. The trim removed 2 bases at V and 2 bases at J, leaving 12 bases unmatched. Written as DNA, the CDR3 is TGTGCCAGCAGCCAATACCGGGACAGGGGCGACTACGCCTACGAGCAGTACGTC. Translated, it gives CASSQYRDRGDYAYEQYV.

Written as DNA, the CDR3 is TGTGCCAGCAGTGAAGGGACAGGGAAAAGTCGCAATGAGCAGTTCTTC. Translation gives CASSEGTGKSRNEQFF. The chain combines TRBV6-1 with TRBJ2-1; 8 nucleotides align to TRBD1. The ends lost 1 base at V and 6 bases at J; junction bases unmatched: 8. The CDR3 spans 16 residues. Germline CDR1 is MNHNS and CDR2 is SASEGT.

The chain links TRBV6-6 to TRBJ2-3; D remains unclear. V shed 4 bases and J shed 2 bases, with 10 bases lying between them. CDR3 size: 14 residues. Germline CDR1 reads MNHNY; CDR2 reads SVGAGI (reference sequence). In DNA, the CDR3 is TGTGCCAGCAGTTTCGAAATCGCCACAGATACGCAGTATTTT. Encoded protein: CASSFEIATDTQYF.

CDR3 sequence reads: CASSRAKNIQYF. The CDR3, as DNA: TGTGCCAGCAGTCGCGCCAAAAACATTCAGTACTTC. The chain links TRBV12-3 or TRBV12-4 to TRBJ2-4; D call uncertain. The CDR3 totals 12 residues. V was cut by 5 bases and J by 1 base, with 3 bases left in between.

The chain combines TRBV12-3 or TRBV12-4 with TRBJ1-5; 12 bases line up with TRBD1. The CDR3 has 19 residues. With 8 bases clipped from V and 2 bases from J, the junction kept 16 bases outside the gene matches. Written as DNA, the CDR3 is TGTGCCAGCGCCACCCTCCGGGACAGGGGGCCTATCGGCAATCAGCCCCAGCATTTT. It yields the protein CASATLRDRGPIGNQPQHF.

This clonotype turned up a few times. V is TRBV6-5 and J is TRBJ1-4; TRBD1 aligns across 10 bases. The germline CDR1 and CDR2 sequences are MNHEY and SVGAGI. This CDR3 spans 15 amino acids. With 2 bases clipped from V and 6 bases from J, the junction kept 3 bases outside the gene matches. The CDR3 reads CASSYDRGRDEKLFF. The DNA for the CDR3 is TGTGCCAGCAGTTACGACAGGGGGCGGGATGAAAAACTGTTTTTT.

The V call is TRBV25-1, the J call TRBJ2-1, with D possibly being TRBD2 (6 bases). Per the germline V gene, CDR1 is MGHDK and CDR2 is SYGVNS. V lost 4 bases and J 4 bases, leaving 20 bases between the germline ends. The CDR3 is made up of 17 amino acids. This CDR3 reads CASSAPTGRGGYNEQFF. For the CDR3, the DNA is TGTGCCAGCAGTGCCCCTACGGGGCGGGGAGGTTACAATGAGCAGTTCTTC. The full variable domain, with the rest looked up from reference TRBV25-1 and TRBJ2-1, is EADIYQTPRYLVIGTGKKITLECSQTMGHDKMYWYQQDPGMELHLIHYSYGVNSTEKGDLSSESTVSRIRTEHFPLTLESARPSHTSQYLCASSAPTGRGGYNEQFFGPGTRLTVL.

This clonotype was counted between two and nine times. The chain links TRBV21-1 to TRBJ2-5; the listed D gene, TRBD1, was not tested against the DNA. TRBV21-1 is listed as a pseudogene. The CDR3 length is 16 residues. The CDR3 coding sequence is TGTGCCAGCAGCAAAGCAAAAGGCGGGACCCAAGAGACCCAGTACTTC. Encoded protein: CASSKAKGGTQETQYF.

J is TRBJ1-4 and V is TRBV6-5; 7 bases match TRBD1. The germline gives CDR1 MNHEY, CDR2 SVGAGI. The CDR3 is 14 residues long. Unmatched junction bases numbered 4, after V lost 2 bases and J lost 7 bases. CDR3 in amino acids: CASSYGHRGEKLFF. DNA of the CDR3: TGTGCCAGCAGTTACGGCCACAGGGGTGAAAAACTGTTTTTT.

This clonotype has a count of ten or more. CDR3 residues: CASSTDWHPYNEQFF. CDR3 coding DNA: TGTGCCAGCAGCACCGACTGGCACCCCTACAATGAGCAGTTCTTC. This chain connects TRBV7-2 to TRBJ2-1; D unclear. The CDR3 totals 15 residues. Trimming removed 5 bases at V and 2 bases at J, with 13 bases between. Germline V gives CDR1 SGHTA, CDR2 FQGNSA.

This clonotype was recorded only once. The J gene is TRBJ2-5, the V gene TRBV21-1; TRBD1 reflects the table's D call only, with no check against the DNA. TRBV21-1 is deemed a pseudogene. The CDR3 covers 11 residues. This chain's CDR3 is CAGVFQETQYF. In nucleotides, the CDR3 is TGTGCGGGGGTATTTCAAGAGACCCAGTACTTC.

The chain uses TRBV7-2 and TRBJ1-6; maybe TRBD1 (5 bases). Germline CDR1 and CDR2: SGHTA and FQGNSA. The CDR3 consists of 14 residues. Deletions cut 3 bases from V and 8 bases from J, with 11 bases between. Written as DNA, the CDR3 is TGTGCCAGCAGCTTGGGGACTATGTATTCACCCCTCCACTTT. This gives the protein CASSLGTMYSPLHF.

Here the CDR3 reads CASSLSPGQPTTQYF. CDR3 in DNA: TGTGCCAGCAGCTTATCTCCGGGACAGCCAACGACCCAGTACTTC. The chain uses TRBV7-2 and TRBJ2-5; 7 nucleotides match TRBD1. The CDR3 totals 15 residues. CDR1 is SGHTA, CDR2 FQGNSA, per germline. Losses at the gene ends were 2 bases for V and 7 bases for J; bases not matched to a gene: 10.